The clone carrying this T cell receptor beta chain has a count of ten or more. Time point of the sample: longitudinal time-point 3. One entry per CDR3 protein results from TCRdb running MiXCR on the 5' RACE reads. Altogether 93,000 or so distinct CDR3 sequences are present, 10% to 11% being singletons, with the ten largest covering about 3%. The record originates from a study of neurological immune-mediated disorders. The germline gives CDR1 DFQATT, CDR2 SNEGSKA (reference sequence). CDR3 length equals 16 residues. J was trimmed by 3 bases and V by 0 bases; bases with no gene match: 5. The specimen was PBMCs. This TCR came from a female donor with HTLV-1-associated myelopathy (HAM/TSP). The chain links TRBV20-1 to TRBJ2-1, with 10 nucleotides matching TRBD2. The DNA of the CDR3 is TGCAGTGCTAGAGACGAAACTAGCGGGGTCTACAATGAGCAGTTCTTC. Translated, it gives CSARDETSGVYNEQFF.